The text below deals with one TCR beta chain. The source of the sample is a study of blood T cell repertoires in COVID-19. Study information: Sites across the United States, Italy and Spain contributed samples from acute and convalescent COVID-19. T cells, B-cell-depleted T cells, or PBMCs supplied cDNA or gDNA.

Trimming took 5 bases from V and 3 from J; bases not matched to a gene: 2. Looked up from germline, CDR1 is SGHTS and CDR2 is YDEGEE. The CDR3 spans 13 residues. Study processing details: Quantification of nucleated cells was approximated via reference gene primer amplification. Repertoires were generated with immunoSEQ multiplex PCR, while TCRdb's copy carries only in-frame clones and drops some. The D gene and trimming were derived from the DNA, and the V and J assignments and clone size from that table. The sample holds 300,000 to 400,000 clones, under 95% seen once. The genes are TRBV5-8 and TRBJ1-1, with 9 bases aligning to TRBD1. Sequencing input: peripheral blood. This receptor was identified in a woman under 30 who had recovered from COVID-19. The CDR3 protein is CASSGDRDTEAFF. The CDR3 coding sequence is TGTGCCAGCAGTGGGGACAGGGACACTGAAGCTTTCTTT. Full variable domain (outside the CDR3, taken from reference TRBV5-8 and TRBJ1-1): EAGVTQSPTHLIKTRGQQATLRCSPISGHTSVYWYQQALGLGLQFLLWYDEGEERNRGNFPPRFSGRQFPNYSSELNVNALELEDSALYLCASSGDRDTEAFFGQGTRLTVV.